Following are 26 T cell receptor beta chains from one sample sequenced in a study of T cell clusters in autoimmune cytopenias. TRB was amplified by touch-down multiplex PCR, primer pools A and B combined. From the multiplex PCR reads, TCRdb lists one entry per CDR3 protein and no DNA. Here the sample table reports around 4,000 distinct CDR3 sequences. Some 38,000 genome equivalents of blood DNA were amplified for TRB. The source material was peripheral blood. Receptors were obtained from a human donor with an autoimmune cytopenia or autoimmune hepatitis (not recorded which).

The chain carries TRBV6-2 or TRBV6-3 and TRBJ2-7; TCRdb gives TRBD2 as the D gene, but with no DNA this cannot be confirmed. The CDR3 sequence is 17 residues long. Germline V lookup: CDR1 MNHEY, CDR2 SVGEGT. CDR3 protein: CASSYLAGLAGAYEQYF.

This clonotype is deemed medium-sized (0.01 to 0.1%) by its frequency. The chain links TRBV29-1 to TRBJ2-4; TCRdb's D gene call, TRBD1, goes unchecked for lack of DNA. Germline-derived CDR1 and CDR2 are SQVTM and ANQGSEA. This CDR3 spans 13 amino acids. The CDR3 is CSVEEIEGDIQYF.

By frequency, this clonotype registers medium-sized. The chain recombines TRBV5-6 with TRBJ2-2. The germline gives CDR1 SGHDT, CDR2 YYEEEE. The CDR3 has 12 amino acids. The CDR3 region is CASSFLTGELFF.

The V gene is TRBV29-1, the J gene TRBJ2-1. Per the germline V gene, CDR1 is SQVTM and CDR2 is ANQGSEA. The CDR3 is made up of 14 amino acids. The CDR3 sequence is CSVWVRGSYNEQFF.

The chain carries TRBV19 and TRBJ2-6. The CDR3 spans 12 residues. Germline V gene lookup returns CDR1 LNHDA and CDR2 SQIVND (reference sequence). CDR3 in amino acids: CASTGGANVLTF.

The chain employs TRBV24-1 and TRBJ2-1. The CDR3 consists of 11 residues. Germline V lookup: CDR1 KGHDR, CDR2 SFDVKD. The CDR3 loop reads CATSRLNEQFF.

The rearrangement links TRBV5-1 to TRBJ2-3. The CDR3 consists of 13 residues. In germline, CDR1 is SGHRS, CDR2 YFSETQ. This CDR3 is CASSSNQADTQYF. Combining the CDR3 with reference TRBV5-1 and TRBJ2-3 gives the whole variable domain KAGVTQTPRYLIKTRGQQVTLSCSPISGHRSVSWYQQTPGQGLQFLFEYFSETQRNKGNFPGRFSGRQFSNSRSEMNVSTLELGDSALYLCASSSNQADTQYFGPGTRLTVL.

The gene calls are TRBV5-4 and TRBJ2-2; TCRdb's assignment of TRBD1 cannot be checked, as there is no DNA. This CDR3 comprises 12 residues. Germline V gene data show CDR1 as SGHNT and CDR2 as YYREEE (reference sequence). The CDR3 sequence is CASSQRQGELFF.

The J gene is TRBJ2-7, the V gene TRBV4-2; TCRdb outputs TRBD2, but without DNA this stays unchecked. In germline, CDR1 is LGHNA, CDR2 YNFKEQ. The CDR3 sequence is 15 residues long. The CDR3 is CASSQRQEVSYEQYF.

Its frequency marks this clonotype as medium-sized. CDR3 region: CSVATGEETQYF. The rearrangement links TRBV29-1 to TRBJ2-5; TCRdb reports TRBD1, a call that lacks DNA to check it against. Germline V CDR1 and CDR2: SQVTM, ANQGSEA. The CDR3 covers 12 residues.

The chain combines TRBV6-4 with TRBJ1-1; TCRdb gives TRBD1 as the D gene, but with no DNA this cannot be confirmed. Germline values: CDR1 MRHNA, CDR2 SNTAGT. There are 14 residues in the CDR3. The CDR3: CAVGKQAGNTEAFF.

V usage is TRBV19 and J usage is TRBJ2-3; the D call of TRBD2 rests on TCRdb alone, since no DNA is present to check it. CDR1 is LNHDA and CDR2 is SQIVND in the germline V gene (reference sequence). This CDR3 spans 12 amino acids. The CDR3 here is CATRDYRDTQYF.

The V and J genes are TRBV27 and TRBJ2-6. Germline V gives CDR1 MNHEY, CDR2 SMNVEV (reference sequence). CDR3 size: 15 residues. Here the CDR3 reads CASSPRGSGANVLTF. Full variable domain (rest looked up from reference TRBV27 and TRBJ2-6): EAQVTQNPRYLITVTGKKLTVTCSQNMNHEYMSWYRQDPGLGLRQIYYSMNVEVTDKGDVPEGYKVSRKEKRNFPLILESPSPNQTSLYFCASSPRGSGANVLTFGAGSRLTVL.

The gene calls are TRBV18 and TRBJ2-3. The CDR3 sequence is 14 residues long. Germline V gene lookup returns CDR1 KGHSH and CDR2 LQKENI. Here the CDR3 reads CASSPTAVADTQYF. The variable domain in full, with the rest retrieved from reference TRBV18 and TRBJ2-3, is NAGVMQNPRHLVRRRGQEARLRCSPMKGHSHVYWYRQLPEEGLKFMVYLQKENIIDESGMPKERFSAEFPKEGPSILRIQQVVRGDSAAYFCASSPTAVADTQYFGPGTRLTVL.

This clonotype counts as medium-sized by frequency. This chain connects TRBV29-1 to TRBJ2-1; TCRdb outputs TRBD2, but without DNA this stays unchecked. The length of the CDR3 is 15 residues. Germline loops: CDR1 SQVTM, CDR2 ANQGSEA. This CDR3 is CSVPAGGPTYNEQFF.

This chain uses TRBV12-3 or TRBV12-4 with TRBJ2-3; without DNA, the TCRdb call of TRBD1 cannot be checked. The CDR3 is 14 amino acids. The CDR3 is CASNRGGSTDTQYF.

This chain uses TRBV30 with TRBJ1-2; with no DNA, the TCRdb D assignment of TRBD1 cannot be verified. There are 13 residues in the CDR3. Germline V gene data show CDR1 as GTSNPN and CDR2 as SVGIG (reference sequence). The CDR3 protein is CALRAQGASGYTF.

Considering frequency, this clonotype is medium-sized. This rearrangement joins TRBV30 to TRBJ2-3; TCRdb names TRBD1, which stays unverified in the absence of DNA. The CDR3 consists of 17 residues. Per the germline V gene, CDR1 is GTSNPN and CDR2 is SVGIG (reference sequence). The CDR3: CAWSANPGAGPRDTQYF.

The chain links TRBV29-1 to TRBJ1-2; TCRdb names TRBD1, which stays unverified in the absence of DNA. From germline, CDR1 is SQVTM and CDR2 ANQGSEA. There are 13 residues in the CDR3. The CDR3 reads CSSRQGANYGYTF.

The chain carries TRBV6-5 and TRBJ1-6. Looked up from germline, CDR1 is MNHEY and CDR2 is SVGAGI. The CDR3 runs to 15 residues. CDR3 in amino acids: CASSYSSYRGSPLHF.

The rearrangement links TRBV13 to TRBJ2-3; TCRdb picks TRBD2, but there is no DNA to check that call. The CDR3 sequence is 17 residues long. The V gene's germline CDR1 is PRHDT and CDR2 FYEKMQ (reference sequence). The CDR3 loop is CASSSLAGGRYTDTQYF.

This clonotype is identified as medium-sized from frequency. V usage is TRBV27 and J usage is TRBJ1-6. The CDR3 is 15 amino acids. CDR1 is MNHEY, CDR2 SMNVEV, per germline (reference sequence). The CDR3 region is CASGTSTAANSPLHF.

The chain is built from TRBV5-4 and TRBJ2-7; as DNA is missing, the TRBD1 call by TCRdb cannot be tested. CDR1 is SGHNT and CDR2 is YYREEE in the germline V gene (reference sequence). This CDR3 has 13 amino acids. The CDR3 is CASSLGQFGEQYF. Supplemented by reference TRBV5-4 and TRBJ2-7, the full variable domain reads ETGVTQSPTHLIKTRGQQVTLRCSSQSGHNTVSWYQQALGQGPQFIFQYYREEENGRGNFPPRFSGLQFPNYSSELNVNALELDDSALYLCASSLGQFGEQYFGPGTRLTVT.

V usage is TRBV5-5 and J usage is TRBJ1-3. This CDR3 comprises 14 residues. Germline CDR1 and CDR2: SGHKS and YYEKEE (reference sequence). The CDR3 region is CASSLSDSTNTIYF.

V is TRBV4-2 and J is TRBJ2-1; the D call from TCRdb, TRBD2, cannot be confirmed without DNA. The CDR3 totals 16 residues. Germline V lookup: CDR1 LGHNA, CDR2 YNFKEQ. CDR3 residues: CASSRGATAGYNEQFF.

By frequency, this clonotype is medium-sized. The rearrangement joins TRBV5-4 to TRBJ2-1; the TCRdb D gene call, TRBD2, has no DNA to confirm it. Germline V gene lookup returns CDR1 SGHNT and CDR2 YYREEE (reference sequence). This CDR3 has 16 amino acids. CDR3 loop: CASSLVSSGSPNEQFF.